The 18 T cell receptor beta chains presented below share a single source sample, sequenced in a study of blood T cell repertoires in COVID-19. Sequencing was performed with immunoSEQ multiplex PCR; in TCRdb, only in-frame clones are kept and a portion is missing. The sample has about 85,000 clones, around four fifths seen once. Sequenced input: peripheral blood. The receptors stem from a man between 65 and 85 years old with acute or convalescent COVID-19.

The chain combines TRBV29-1 with TRBJ1-5; 8 positions agree with TRBD1. Germline assignment: CDR1 SQVTM and CDR2 ANQGSEA. The CDR3 is 14 amino acids. V trimming: 4 bases; J trimming: 4 bases; junction bases outside the gene matches: 6. CDR3 loop: CSVATGVPNQPQHF. The CDR3 nucleotides read TGCAGCGTTGCGACAGGGGTGCCAAATCAGCCCCAGCATTTT.

Concerning this clone itself: The sample has other DNA sequences that encode this CDR3 too. This chain connects TRBV5-1 to TRBJ1-4, with D perhaps matching TRBD1 (6 bases). V was shortened by 0 bases and J by 5 bases, with 8 bases between the two germline ends. The germline V gene encodes CDR1 SGHRS and CDR2 YFSETQ. The CDR3 is 14 residues long. CDR3 in DNA: TGCGCCAGCAGCTTGGGGCAGGGGAATGAAAAACTGTTTTTT. Amino acids: CASSLGQGNEKLFF.

The chain joins TRBV28 to TRBJ1-2; perhaps TRBD1 as D (6 bases). This CDR3 region has 13 residues. Per germline, CDR1 MDHEN and CDR2 SYDVKM. V was cut by 4 bases and J by 6 bases, with 12 bases left in between. As DNA, the CDR3 is TGTGCCAGCAGTTCCCAGGGGTCGCATGGCTACACCTTC. The encoded protein is CASSSQGSHGYTF.

The chain joins TRBV5-1 to TRBJ2-1; D is possibly TRBD2 (6 bases). Trimming took 5 bases from V and 2 from J, leaving 11 bases between them. The CDR3 contains 14 residues. Germline V lookup: CDR1 SGHRS, CDR2 YFSETQ. The CDR3 nucleotides read TGCGCCAGCAGAGGACTATCCCCCTACAATGAGCAGTTCTTC. Residues: CASRGLSPYNEQFF.

This chain joins TRBV6-1 and TRBJ1-2; D not certain. With 2 bases removed from V and 4 bases from J, the gap between germline ends came to 8 bases. The CDR3 runs 13 residues. Germline CDR1 and CDR2: MNHNS and SASEGT. CDR3 coding DNA: TGTGCCAGCAGTGAAAACAGAGCCTATGGCTACACCTTC. Translated: CASSENRAYGYTF.

This clone occurred once. V usage is TRBV2 and J usage is TRBJ1-3; weak D call: TRBD1 (5 bases). V was trimmed by 4 bases and J by 4 bases, leaving 14 bases between them. CDR1 and CDR2 from the germline V gene are SNHLY and FYNNEI. The CDR3 covers 15 residues. This chain's CDR3 is CASSAGPGRGNTIYF. The CDR3, as DNA: TGTGCCAGCAGTGCTGGGCCAGGGCGAGGAAACACCATATATTTT.

This chain links TRBV29-1 with TRBJ1-2; 9 positions match TRBD1. V gave up 4 bases and J gave up 6 bases; unmatched junction bases: 0. Germline CDR1 SQVTM, CDR2 ANQGSEA. This CDR3 comprises 11 residues. The CDR3 coding sequence is TGCAGCGTTGGACAGGGGGATGGCTACACCTTC. Its translation is CSVGQGDGYTF.

This rearrangement joins TRBV5-1 to TRBJ1-5; 8 positions match TRBD1. The V gene end was trimmed by 4 bases and the J gene end by 3 bases; junction bases not matched to a gene: 3. CDR1 is SGHRS, CDR2 YFSETQ, per germline. This CDR3 is built from 14 residues. The CDR3 sequence: CASSAGGNNQPQHF. The CDR3 DNA is TGCGCCAGCAGCGCAGGGGGCAACAATCAGCCCCAGCATTTT.

The rearrangement uses TRBV30 and TRBJ1-4, with D perhaps matching TRBD1 (6 bases). The V gene lost 0 bases and the J gene lost 0 bases, with 8 bases spanning the gap. The germline V gene encodes CDR1 GTSNPN and CDR2 SVGIG (reference sequence). The CDR3 contains 15 residues. DNA for the CDR3: TGTGCCTGGAGTGTTAGGACAGCAACTAATGAAAAACTGTTTTTT. Its translation is CAWSVRTATNEKLFF.

CDR3 bases: TGTGCCAGCAGTGCCTTTAGCGGAGGCTCCTACAATGAGCAGTTCTTC. Protein product: CASSAFSGGSYNEQFF. The gene calls are TRBV11-3 and TRBJ2-1, with TRBD2 as a possible D gene (6 bases). The CDR3 runs to 16 residues. V was clipped by 6 bases and J by 0 bases, with 15 bases between them. The germline V gene has CDR1 SGHNT and CDR2 YENEEA. Based on the CDR3 plus reference TRBV11-3 and TRBJ2-1, the full variable domain is EAGVVQSPRYKIIEKKQPVAFWCNPISGHNTLYWYLQNLGQGPELLIRYENEEAVDDSQLPKDRFSAERLKGVDSTLKIQPAELGDSAVYLCASSAFSGGSYNEQFFGPGTRLTVL.

This chain uses TRBV5-8 with TRBJ1-3, with TRBD1 matching 7 bases. V was pared by 6 bases and J by 0 bases, with 15 bases of the junction left unmatched. Per the germline V gene, CDR1 is SGHTS and CDR2 is YDEGEE. The length of the CDR3 is 18 residues. The CDR3 protein is CASTSFSGQSFSGNTIYF. CDR3 DNA sequence: TGTGCCAGCACCTCGTTCTCGGGACAGTCATTCTCTGGAAACACCATATATTTT.

This chain uses TRBV6-4 with TRBJ1-5; weak D call: TRBD1 (5 bases). In germline, CDR1 is MRHNA, CDR2 SNTAGT. There are 20 residues in the CDR3. V was pared by 2 bases and J by 0 bases, with 23 bases between. The CDR3 nucleotides read TGTGCCAGCAGTGACGGGGACTGGGAGATATCCCATTATAGCAATCAGCCCCAGCATTTT. Protein product: CASSDGDWEISHYSNQPQHF.

This clone was seen only once. V gene TRBV6-6 combines with J gene TRBJ2-5, with 11 bases aligning to TRBD2. V lost 6 bases to trimming and J lost 3 bases; unmatched junction nucleotides: 6. Germline CDR1 is MNHNY and CDR2 is SVGAGI (reference sequence). This CDR3 comprises 15 residues. This CDR3 reads CASSTSGGAKETQYF. CDR3 bases: TGTGCCAGCAGCACTAGCGGGGGAGCAAAAGAGACCCAGTACTTC.

This clone was seen more than once but under ten times. This chain connects TRBV28 to TRBJ2-2; 10 bases are shared with TRBD2. This CDR3 region has 17 residues. The trim removed 5 bases at V and 2 bases at J, leaving 8 bases unmatched. CDR1 and CDR2 (germline): MDHEN, SYDVKM. Written as DNA, the CDR3 is TGTGCCAGCAGTAGCCCGAGGACTAGCGGAAACACCGGGGAGCTGTTTTTT. Translating it yields CASSSPRTSGNTGELFF.

The chain is built from TRBV19 and TRBJ1-2; no definite D call. CDR3 length: 12 amino acids. Germline V CDR1 and CDR2: LNHDA, SQIVND (reference sequence). Between the trimmed V and J ends, which lost 5 bases and 4 bases, there was a span of 8 bases. The CDR3 here is CASSWAPYGYTF. CDR3 coding DNA: TGTGCCAGTAGTTGGGCCCCCTATGGCTACACCTTC.

The rearrangement links TRBV7-8 to TRBJ2-7, with D possibly TRBD1 on 6 matching bases. V lost 1 base, J lost 3 bases, and 10 bases lay in between. This CDR3 has 14 residues. Germline values: CDR1 SGHVS, CDR2 FQNEAQ. The CDR3 protein is CASSLGQGIYEQYF. DNA of the CDR3: TGTGCCAGCAGCTTAGGTCAGGGGATCTACGAGCAGTACTTC.

This clone was found once. The rearrangement uses TRBV4-1 and TRBJ2-5; 7 bases fit TRBD2. Per the germline V gene, CDR1 is MGHRA and CDR2 is YSYEKL. V lost 1 base, J lost 0 bases, and 8 bases stayed unmatched. The CDR3 runs 17 residues. Here the CDR3 reads CASSQGRAAGDQETQYF. The CDR3 DNA is TGCGCCAGCAGCCAAGGAAGGGCCGCGGGGGACCAAGAGACCCAGTACTTC.

This clone was seen a handful of times. This chain joins TRBV7-9 and TRBJ1-2; 9 nucleotides agree with TRBD1. CDR3 size: 15 residues. V lost 5 bases to trimming and J lost 8 bases; unmatched junction nucleotides: 12. CDR1 is SEHNR and CDR2 is FQNEAQ in the germline V gene (reference sequence). CDR3 bases: TGTGCCAGCAGCCCCGTAGGGACAGGGCGCGAGGGCTACACCTTC. Its protein is CASSPVGTGREGYTF.